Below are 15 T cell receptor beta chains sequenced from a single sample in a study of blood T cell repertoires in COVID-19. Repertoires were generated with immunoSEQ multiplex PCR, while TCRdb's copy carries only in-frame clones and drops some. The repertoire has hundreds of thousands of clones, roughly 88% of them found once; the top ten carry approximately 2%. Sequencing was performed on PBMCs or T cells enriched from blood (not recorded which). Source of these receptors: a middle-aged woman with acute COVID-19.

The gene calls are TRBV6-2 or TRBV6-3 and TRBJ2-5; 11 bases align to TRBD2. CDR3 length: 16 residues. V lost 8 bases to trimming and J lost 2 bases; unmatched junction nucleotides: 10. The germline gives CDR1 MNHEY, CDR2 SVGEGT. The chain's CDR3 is CASRSETSGVQETQYF. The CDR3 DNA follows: TGTGCCAGCCGTTCCGAGACTAGCGGGGTACAAGAGACCCAGTACTTC.

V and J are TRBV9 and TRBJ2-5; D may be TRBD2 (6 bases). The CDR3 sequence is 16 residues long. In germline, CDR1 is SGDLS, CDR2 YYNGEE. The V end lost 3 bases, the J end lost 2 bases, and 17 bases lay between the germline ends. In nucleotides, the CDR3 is TGTGCCAGCAGCGCCTGGCAGCGGGCGCCGCAAGAGACCCAGTACTTC. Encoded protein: CASSAWQRAPQETQYF. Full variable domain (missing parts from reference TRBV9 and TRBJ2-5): DSGVTQTPKHLITATGQRVTLRCSPRSGDLSVYWYQQSLDQGLQFLIQYYNGEERAKGNILERFSAQQFPDLHSELNLSSLELGDSALYFCASSAWQRAPQETQYFGPGTRLLVL.

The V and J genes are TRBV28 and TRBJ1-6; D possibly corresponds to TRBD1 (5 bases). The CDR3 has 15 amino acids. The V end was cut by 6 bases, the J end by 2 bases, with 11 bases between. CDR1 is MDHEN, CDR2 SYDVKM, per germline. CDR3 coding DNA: TGTGCCAGCAGCGAAAGACAGACCTATAATTCACCCCTCCACTTT. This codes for CASSERQTYNSPLHF.

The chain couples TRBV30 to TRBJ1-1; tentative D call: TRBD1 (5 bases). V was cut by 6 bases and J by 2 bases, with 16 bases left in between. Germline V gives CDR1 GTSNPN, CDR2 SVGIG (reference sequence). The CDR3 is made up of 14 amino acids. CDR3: CACKRGTLNTEAFF. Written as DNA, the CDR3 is TGTGCCTGCAAACGCGGGACCCTAAACACTGAAGCTTTCTTT.

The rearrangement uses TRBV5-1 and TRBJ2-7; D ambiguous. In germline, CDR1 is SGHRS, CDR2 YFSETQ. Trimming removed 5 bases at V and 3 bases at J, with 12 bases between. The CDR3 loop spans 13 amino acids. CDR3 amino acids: CASRLKSGYEQYF. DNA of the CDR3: TGCGCCAGCAGACTAAAAAGTGGCTACGAGCAGTACTTC.

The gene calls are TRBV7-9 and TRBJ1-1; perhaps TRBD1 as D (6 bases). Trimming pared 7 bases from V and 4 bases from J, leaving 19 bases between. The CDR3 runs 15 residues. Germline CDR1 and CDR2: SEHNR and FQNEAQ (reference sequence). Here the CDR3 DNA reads TGTGCCAGCACCTTCCGGGGCAGGGGACCCACTGAAGCTTTCTTT. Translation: CASTFRGRGPTEAFF.

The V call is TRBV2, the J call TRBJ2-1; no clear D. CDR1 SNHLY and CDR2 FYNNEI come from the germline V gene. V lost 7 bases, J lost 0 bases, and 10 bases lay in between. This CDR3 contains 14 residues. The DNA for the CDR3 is TGTGCCAGCATTTTTGCGAGCTCCTACAATGAGCAGTTCTTC. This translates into CASIFASSYNEQFF.

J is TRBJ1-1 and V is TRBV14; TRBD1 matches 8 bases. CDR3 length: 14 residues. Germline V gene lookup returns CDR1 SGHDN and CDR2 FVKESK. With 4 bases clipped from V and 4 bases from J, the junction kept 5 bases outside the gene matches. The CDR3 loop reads CASSPRGTGTEAFF. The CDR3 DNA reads TGTGCCAGCAGCCCTCGAGGGACAGGCACTGAAGCTTTCTTT.

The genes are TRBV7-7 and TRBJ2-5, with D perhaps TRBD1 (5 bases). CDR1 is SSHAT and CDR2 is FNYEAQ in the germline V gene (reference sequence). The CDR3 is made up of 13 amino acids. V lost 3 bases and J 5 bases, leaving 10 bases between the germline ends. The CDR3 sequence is CASSLDTRETQYF. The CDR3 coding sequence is TGTGCCAGCAGCTTGGACACGAGGGAGACCCAGTACTTC.

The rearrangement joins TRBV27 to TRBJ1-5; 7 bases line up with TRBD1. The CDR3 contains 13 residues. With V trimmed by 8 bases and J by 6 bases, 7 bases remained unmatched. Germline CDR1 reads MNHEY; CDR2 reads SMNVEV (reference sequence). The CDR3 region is CASARGRFQPQHF. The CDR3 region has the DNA TGTGCCAGCGCAAGGGGGCGCTTTCAGCCCCAGCATTTT.

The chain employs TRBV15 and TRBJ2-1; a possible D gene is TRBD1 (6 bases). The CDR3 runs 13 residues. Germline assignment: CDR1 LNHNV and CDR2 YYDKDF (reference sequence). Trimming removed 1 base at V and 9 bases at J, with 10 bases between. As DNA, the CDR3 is TGTGCCACCAGCAGAGCGTTGGGGGCTGAGCAGTTCTTC. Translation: CATSRALGAEQFF.

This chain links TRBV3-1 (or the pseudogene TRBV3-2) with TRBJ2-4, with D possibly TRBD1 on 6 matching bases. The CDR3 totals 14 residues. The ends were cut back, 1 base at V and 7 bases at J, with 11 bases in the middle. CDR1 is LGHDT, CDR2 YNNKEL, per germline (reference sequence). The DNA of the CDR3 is TGTGCCAGCAGCCAAGCTTGGGGGCGGAACATTCAGTACTTC. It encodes CASSQAWGRNIQYF.

CDR3 protein: CASSRGGSENTEAFF. CDR3 bases: TGCGCCAGCAGCCGGGGAGGGAGCGAAAACACTGAAGCTTTCTTT. V gene TRBV5-1 combines with J gene TRBJ1-1; D unclear. The V end lost 4 bases, the J end lost 2 bases, and 15 bases lay between the germline ends. Germline V gene sequence: CDR1 SGHRS, CDR2 YFSETQ. The CDR3 contains 15 residues. Together with reference TRBV5-1 and TRBJ1-1, the CDR3 gives the full variable domain: KAGVTQTPRYLIKTRGQQVTLSCSPISGHRSVSWYQQTPGQGLQFLFEYFSETQRNKGNFPGRFSGRQFSNSRSEMNVSTLELGDSALYLCASSRGGSENTEAFFGQGTRLTVV.

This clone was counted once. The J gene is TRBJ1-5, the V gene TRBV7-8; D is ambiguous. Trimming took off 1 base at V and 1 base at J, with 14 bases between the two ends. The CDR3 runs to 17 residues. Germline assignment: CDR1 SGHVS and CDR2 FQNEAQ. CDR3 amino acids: CASSLVFGERSNQPQHF. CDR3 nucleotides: TGTGCCAGCAGCTTAGTCTTCGGGGAAAGGAGCAATCAGCCCCAGCATTTT. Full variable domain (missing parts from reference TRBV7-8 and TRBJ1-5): GAGVSQSPRYKVAKRGQDVALRCDPISGHVSLFWYQQALGQGPEFLTYFQNEAQLDKSGLPSDRFFAERPEGSVSTLKIQRTQQEDSAVYLCASSLVFGERSNQPQHFGDGTRLSIL.

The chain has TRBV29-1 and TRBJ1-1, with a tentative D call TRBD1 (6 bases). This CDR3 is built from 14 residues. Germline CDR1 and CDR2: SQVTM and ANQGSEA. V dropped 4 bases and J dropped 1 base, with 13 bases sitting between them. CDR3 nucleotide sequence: TGCAGCGTTGTATTGGGACAACCGAACACTGAAGCTTTCTTT. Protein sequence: CSVVLGQPNTEAFF.